The present TCR beta chain was sequenced within a study of blood T cell repertoires in COVID-19. In the study overall: The cDNA or gDNA used as material had been derived from T cells, B-cell-depleted T cells, or PBMCs.

Seattle-derived patients entered the study during active infection and were followed longitudinally. The protocol was immunoSEQ multiplex PCR, while the TCRdb copy is restricted to in-frame clones and leaves out a portion. In the table there are about 130,000 clones, roughly 89% of which are singletons. The junction had 5 bases not matched to a gene; V was cut back by 0 bases and J by 2 bases. Germline V gives CDR1 GTSNPN, CDR2 SVGIG (reference sequence). The CDR3 length is 15 residues. The source material was peripheral blood. This sequence was found in a man in his sixties with COVID-19, enrolled during active disease. This rearrangement joins TRBV30 to TRBJ2-5; TRBD2 aligns across 8 bases. The CDR3 bases are TGTGCCTGGAGTGTATACGGGGGGGTTCAAGAGACCCAGTACTTC. Its translation: CAWSVYGGVQETQYF.